These 18 T cell receptor beta chains were sequenced from one sample in a study of T cell changes during pregnancy in multiple sclerosis. The method was immunoSEQ multiplex PCR; TCRdb's version includes in-frame clones alone and lacks a portion of them. This table has 40,000 or so clones, just over 90% appearing once. Source: CD4+ T cells from peripheral blood mononuclear cells, taken in the third trimester of pregnancy. All receptors come from a female donor with multiple sclerosis, enrolled in a pregnancy study.

The chain is built from TRBV7-3 and TRBJ2-2; tentative D call: TRBD2 (5 bases). V was trimmed by 5 bases and J by 1 base, leaving 14 bases between them. The germline gives CDR1 SGHTA, CDR2 FQGTGA. This CDR3 comprises 16 residues. DNA for the CDR3: TGTGCCAGCAGCCCGCCGGGCGGAGGGAACACCGGGGAGCTGTTTTTT. It translates to CASSPPGGGNTGELFF. The variable domain in full, completed from reference TRBV7-3 and TRBJ2-2, reads GAGVSQTPSNKVTEKGKYVELRCDPISGHTALYWYRQSLGQGPEFLIYFQGTGAADDSGLPNDRFFAVRPEGSVSTLKIQRTERGDSAVYLCASSPPGGGNTGELFFGEGSRLTVL.

This chain links TRBV18 with TRBJ2-2; 11 bases match TRBD1. Germline V gene sequence: CDR1 KGHSH, CDR2 LQKENI. The CDR3 length is 17 residues. The V and J ends lost 1 base and 6 bases, in that order; junction bases with no gene match: 7. As DNA, the CDR3 is TGTGCCAGCTCACCACGCCGGACAGGGGGCGCAGCCGGGGAGCTGTTTTTT. Translating it yields CASSPRRTGGAAGELFF.

The V call is TRBV6-5, the J call TRBJ2-3; tentatively, D is TRBD1 (5 bases). CDR1 MNHEY and CDR2 SVGAGI come from the germline V gene. Trimming pared 6 bases from V and 0 bases from J, leaving 13 bases between. The CDR3 has 15 amino acids. In nucleotides, the CDR3 is TGTGCCAGCAGGCCCACAGGTTCTAGCACAGATACGCAGTATTTT. Amino acids: CASRPTGSSTDTQYF.

The V and J genes are TRBV28 and TRBJ2-5; maybe TRBD2 (6 bases). Germline-derived CDR1 and CDR2 are MDHEN and SYDVKM. The CDR3 is 17 amino acids. V lost 2 bases and J lost 3, with 19 bases in between. The DNA of the CDR3 is TGTGCCAGCAGTTTAGGTGTTTGGCGGGACCGAAAAGAGACCCAGTACTTC. Encoded protein: CASSLGVWRDRKETQYF.

V usage is TRBV7-4 and J usage is TRBJ2-5, with D possibly matching TRBD2 (5 bases). The ends were cut back, 5 bases at V and 2 bases at J, with 9 bases in the middle. The CDR3 contains 13 residues. Per germline, CDR1 SGHVT and CDR2 SQSDAQ. The CDR3, as DNA: TGTGCCAGCAGCCGGCCGGGACAAGAGACCCAGTACTTC. It is translated as CASSRPGQETQYF.

The chain is built from TRBV5-1 and TRBJ1-1, with 9 bases matching TRBD1. J gave up 8 bases and V 4 bases, and 9 bases lay outside the gene matches. The CDR3 spans 14 residues. Per the germline V gene, CDR1 is SGHRS and CDR2 is YFSETQ. The CDR3 coding sequence is TGCGCCAGCAGCGTACAGGGGGCGTCGTGGGAAGCTTTCTTT. Translated, it gives CASSVQGASWEAFF.

The V gene is TRBV9, the J gene TRBJ2-3; D may be TRBD2 (7 bases). Trimming left V 3 bases short and J 1 base short, with 15 bases between. The CDR3 covers 16 residues. Germline loops: CDR1 SGDLS, CDR2 YYNGEE. CDR3 loop: CASSEGGLAGTDTQYF. The CDR3, as DNA: TGTGCCAGCAGCGAGGGGGGGCTAGCGGGCACAGATACGCAGTATTTT.

This chain connects TRBV27 to TRBJ1-5; 9 bases line up with TRBD1. V was pared by 9 bases and J by 7 bases, with 4 bases of the junction left unmatched. This CDR3 region has 12 residues. Germline V gives CDR1 MNHEY, CDR2 SMNVEV (reference sequence). The CDR3 is CASRQGDQPQHF. For the CDR3, the DNA is TGTGCCAGTAGACAGGGGGACCAGCCCCAGCATTTT.

The J gene is TRBJ1-1, the V gene TRBV15; 9 bases match TRBD1. The J segment lost 10 bases and the V segment lost 0 bases, leaving 9 bases of the junction unmatched. This CDR3 is 15 amino acids long. Germline values: CDR1 LNHNV, CDR2 YYDKDF (reference sequence). CDR3 amino acids: CATSRDGRQGDVAFF. The CDR3 region has the DNA TGTGCCACCAGCAGAGATGGGCGACAGGGGGACGTAGCTTTCTTT.

The chain combines TRBV6-5 with TRBJ1-1; weak D call: TRBD1 (5 bases). Germline V lookup: CDR1 MNHEY, CDR2 SVGAGI. The CDR3 is made up of 16 amino acids. Deletions cut 2 bases from V and 5 bases from J, with 18 bases between. In DNA, the CDR3 is TGTGCCAGCAGTTACCGAGGGAGGGGAGTAGAGACTGAAGCTTTCTTT. It is translated as CASSYRGRGVETEAFF.

The J gene is TRBJ2-2, the V gene TRBV4-1, with 7 bases lining up with TRBD2. The CDR3 is made up of 17 amino acids. In germline, CDR1 is MGHRA, CDR2 YSYEKL. V shed 2 bases, J shed 3 bases, and the junction held 9 bases outside the gene matches. The CDR3 nucleotides are TGCGCCAGCAGCCAAATTTGGCTAGCGGAACACACCGGGGAGCTGTTTTTT. Amino acids: CASSQIWLAEHTGELFF.

The chain carries TRBV27 and TRBJ2-2; 16 bases fit TRBD2. The trim removed 6 bases at V and 4 bases at J, leaving 5 bases unmatched. Germline V gives CDR1 MNHEY, CDR2 SMNVEV (reference sequence). The CDR3 covers 17 residues. In DNA form, the CDR3 reads TGTGCCAGCAGAGGGACTAGCGGGAGGGCCATCACCGGGGAGCTGTTTTTT. Its protein product is CASRGTSGRAITGELFF.

Only one count was recorded for this clone. The V call is TRBV18, the J call TRBJ2-3, with TRBD2 matching over 8 bases. CDR1 is KGHSH and CDR2 is LQKENI in the germline V gene. CDR3 length: 16 amino acids. The trim removed 3 bases at V and 0 bases at J, leaving 5 bases unmatched. The CDR3: CASSPPGTRSTDTQYF. CDR3 sequence (DNA): TGTGCCAGCTCACCTCCCGGGACTAGAAGCACAGATACGCAGTATTTT.

The CDR3 loop reads CATSRDRADTQYF. The CDR3 coding sequence is TGTGCCACCAGCAGAGATCGGGCAGATACGCAGTATTTT. J is TRBJ2-3 and V is TRBV15; D call uncertain. The CDR3 runs to 13 residues. Trimming cost V 0 bases and J 4 bases, with 5 bases left between them. Germline V gene sequence: CDR1 LNHNV, CDR2 YYDKDF (reference sequence).

V usage is TRBV2 and J usage is TRBJ2-3, with D hard to call. Germline values: CDR1 SNHLY, CDR2 FYNNEI. The CDR3 totals 12 residues. Trimming took off 4 bases at V and 6 bases at J, with 8 bases between the two ends. CDR3 region: CASSAQLDTQYF. In DNA form, the CDR3 reads TGTGCCAGCAGTGCCCAACTTGATACGCAGTATTTT.

This rearrangement joins TRBV6-6 to TRBJ1-1; D perhaps matches TRBD1 (5 bases). Trimming cost V 4 bases and J 3 bases, with 15 bases left between them. The V gene's germline CDR1 is MNHNY and CDR2 SVGAGI (reference sequence). The CDR3 sequence is 15 residues long. The CDR3 DNA is TGTGCCAGCAGTTTCCGCCGGACCAGGGACACTGAAGCTTTCTTT. Translating it yields CASSFRRTRDTEAFF.

The gene calls are TRBV10-1 and TRBJ1-2; the D is unclear. CDR1 and CDR2 (germline): WNHNN, SYGVQD (reference sequence). The CDR3 spans 13 residues. V lost 3 bases and J 3 bases, leaving 8 bases between the germline ends. Here the CDR3 reads CASSDRRDYGYTF. DNA of the CDR3: TGCGCCAGCAGTGACAGGCGCGACTATGGCTACACCTTC.

The chain carries TRBV6-1 and TRBJ2-3, with TRBD1 matching 7 bases. Per the germline V gene, CDR1 is MNHNS and CDR2 is SASEGT. The V and J ends lost 10 bases and 0 bases, in that order; junction bases with no gene match: 7. CDR3 length: 14 residues. The CDR3 DNA follows: TGTGCCATCGCACAGGGGTCTAGCACAGATACGCAGTATTTT. It codes for CAIAQGSSTDTQYF.